This is a list of T cell receptor beta chains from one sample in a study of OX40 agonist ivuxolimab in advanced cancers. Sequenced by immunoSEQ multiplex PCR; TCRdb stores in-frame clones only, minus some. The sample includes tens of thousands of clones, 84% of them seen just once. The sequenced sample was CD4+ or CD8+ T cells sorted from blood, obtained in a trial of the OX40 agonist ivuxolimab. The receptor set was obtained from an adult with an advanced solid tumor such as melanoma, head and neck, liver or kidney cancer. The CDR3 runs from the conserved cysteine through the conserved F or W. The order of the fields is D gene, V gene, clone size, CDR3 length, J gene, CDR3 DNA, CDR3 protein. The D gene is left open where the match is weak. Not all rows give a size; the values are once, few, many and, for expanded clones, a class.

d_gene: NA; v_gene: TRBV7-2; abundance: NA; len: 16; j_gene: TRBJ1-4; CDR3nt: TGTGCCAGCAGACAAGGGATGGGGCATCCTAATGAAAAACTGTTTTTT; CDR3aa: CASRQGMGHPNEKLFF
d_gene: NA; v_gene: TRBV30; abundance: NA; len: 14; j_gene: TRBJ1-3; CDR3nt: TGTGCCTGGAGTGGGGGACGGGCTGGAAACACCATATATTTT; CDR3aa: CAWSGGRAGNTIYF
d_gene: NA; v_gene: TRBV5-1; abundance: NA; len: 16; j_gene: TRBJ2-1; CDR3nt: TGCGCCAGCAGCTTAAAAGAACGGTGGGGAGGCGATGAGCAGTTCTTC; CDR3aa: CASSLKERWGGDEQFF
d_gene: TRBD2; v_gene: TRBV4-3; abundance: NA; len: 14; j_gene: TRBJ2-5; CDR3nt: TGCGCCAGCAGCCAATCAGCGGGGGGGTGGACCCAGTACTTC; CDR3aa: CASSQSAGGWTQYF
d_gene: NA; v_gene: TRBV5-6; abundance: NA; len: 13; j_gene: TRBJ1-2; CDR3nt: TGTGCCAGCAGCTTAAACCAGGGCTATGGCTACACCTTC; CDR3aa: CASSLNQGYGYTF
d_gene: NA; v_gene: TRBV7-9; abundance: NA; len: 15; j_gene: TRBJ1-4; CDR3nt: TGTGCCAGCAGCCCCAGTATGGGGGCTAATGAAAAACTGTTTTTT; CDR3aa: CASSPSMGANEKLFF
d_gene: TRBD2; v_gene: TRBV25-1; abundance: NA; len: 14; j_gene: TRBJ2-1; CDR3nt: TGTGCCACCCAACTAGCGGGGGGGAGGAATGAGCAGTTCTTC; CDR3aa: CATQLAGGRNEQFF
d_gene: NA; v_gene: TRBV7-2; abundance: NA; len: 15; j_gene: TRBJ2-1; CDR3nt: TGTGCCAGCAGCTTACAGCAGGGGTCCTACAATGAGCAGTTCTTC; CDR3aa: CASSLQQGSYNEQFF
d_gene: NA; v_gene: TRBV11-3; abundance: NA; len: 13; j_gene: TRBJ1-1; CDR3nt: TGTGCCAGCAGCCGAAACCCACAGGGCGCCCAAAGATTT; CDR3aa: CASSRNPQGAQRF
d_gene: NA; v_gene: TRBV27; abundance: NA; len: 17; j_gene: TRBJ1-1; CDR3nt: TGTGCCAGCACCAAATGGGGGTCAGGGGTTGGGAACACTGAAGCTTTCTTT; CDR3aa: CASTKWGSGVGNTEAFF
d_gene: NA; v_gene: TRBV6-5; abundance: NA; len: 13; j_gene: TRBJ2-2; CDR3nt: TGTGCCAGCAGGGGCAGTTACACCGGGGAGCTGTTTTTT; CDR3aa: CASRGSYTGELFF
d_gene: NA; v_gene: TRBV28; abundance: NA; len: 14; j_gene: TRBJ1-4; CDR3nt: TGTGCCAGCAGTGGACGAGCAACTAATGAAAAACTGTTTTTT; CDR3aa: CASSGRATNEKLFF
d_gene: NA; v_gene: TRBV20-1; abundance: NA; len: 11; j_gene: TRBJ2-2; CDR3nt: TGCAGTGCCCCTTATCTCGGGGAGCTGTTTTTT; CDR3aa: CSAPYLGELFF
d_gene: TRBD1; v_gene: TRBV27; abundance: NA; len: 17; j_gene: TRBJ1-1; CDR3nt: TGTGCCAGCAGTTTCTCAAGGGACAGACCTTTCGGCACTGAAGCTTTCTTT; CDR3aa: CASSFSRDRPFGTEAFF
d_gene: NA; v_gene: TRBV18; abundance: NA; len: 13; j_gene: TRBJ1-1; CDR3nt: TGTGCCAGCTCATTCACATCGAACACTGAAGCTTTCTTT; CDR3aa: CASSFTSNTEAFF
d_gene: NA; v_gene: TRBV6-1; abundance: once; len: 15; j_gene: TRBJ1-5; CDR3nt: TGTGCCAGCAAAGGGCCAATCCATAGCAATCAGCCCCAGCATTTT; CDR3aa: CASKGPIHSNQPQHF
d_gene: NA; v_gene: TRBV11-2; abundance: NA; len: 15; j_gene: TRBJ2-7; CDR3nt: TGTGCCAGCAGCCCCACTATTGGCGGGGCCTACGAGCAGTACTTC; CDR3aa: CASSPTIGGAYEQYF
d_gene: NA; v_gene: TRBV19; abundance: NA; len: 12; j_gene: TRBJ1-1; CDR3nt: TGTGCCAGTAGTATAGGTAACACTGAAGCTTTCTTT; CDR3aa: CASSIGNTEAFF
d_gene: NA; v_gene: TRBV6-5; abundance: NA; len: 14; j_gene: TRBJ2-7; CDR3nt: TGTGCCAGCAGTTACCGACAGTCTTCCTACGAGCAGTACTTC; CDR3aa: CASSYRQSSYEQYF
d_gene: TRBD1; v_gene: TRBV10-2; abundance: NA; len: 16; j_gene: TRBJ1-5; CDR3nt: TGCGCCAGCAGTAAAACCGGGACAGGGGGCGATCAGCCCCAGCATTTT; CDR3aa: CASSKTGTGGDQPQHF
d_gene: NA; v_gene: TRBV19; abundance: NA; len: 15; j_gene: TRBJ1-6; CDR3nt: TGTGCCAGTACCCCCGGGGGGGGCTATAATTCACCCCTCCACTTT; CDR3aa: CASTPGGGYNSPLHF
d_gene: NA; v_gene: TRBV11-2; abundance: NA; len: 13; j_gene: TRBJ1-1; CDR3nt: TGTGCCAGCAGCTTAGAACTGAACACTGAAGCTTTCTTT; CDR3aa: CASSLELNTEAFF
d_gene: TRBD1; v_gene: TRBV10-3; abundance: NA; len: 19; j_gene: TRBJ2-3; CDR3nt: TGTGCCATCAGCCGTGACAGGGCGAGTGTGGCAGGGACCACAGATACGCAGTATTTT; CDR3aa: CAISRDRASVAGTTDTQYF
d_gene: NA; v_gene: TRBV5-4; abundance: NA; len: 15; j_gene: TRBJ2-3; CDR3nt: TGTGCCAGCAGCGGCGGCGTGATTGGGACAGATACGCAGTATTTT; CDR3aa: CASSGGVIGTDTQYF
d_gene: TRBD1; v_gene: TRBV28; abundance: NA; len: 15; j_gene: TRBJ1-4; CDR3nt: TGTGCCAGCAGTACACAGGGGGCAGTTGACGAAAAACTGTTTTTT; CDR3aa: CASSTQGAVDEKLFF
d_gene: NA; v_gene: TRBV7-6; abundance: NA; len: 15; j_gene: TRBJ2-1; CDR3nt: TGTGCCAGCAGCCCGGGACTGAGGTACTACAATGAGCAGTTCTTC; CDR3aa: CASSPGLRYYNEQFF
d_gene: TRBD1; v_gene: TRBV27; abundance: NA; len: 15; j_gene: TRBJ1-5; CDR3nt: TGTGCCAGCAGTCCCGGGACAGGGGGCGATCAGCCCCAGCATTTT; CDR3aa: CASSPGTGGDQPQHF
d_gene: TRBD1; v_gene: TRBV5-4; abundance: NA; len: 14; j_gene: TRBJ2-1; CDR3nt: TGTGCCAGCAGCTTGGGGGACAGGGAAGTTAGTGGGTTCTTC; CDR3aa: CASSLGDREVSGFF
d_gene: NA; v_gene: TRBV14; abundance: NA; len: 13; j_gene: TRBJ1-1; CDR3nt: TGTGCCAGCAGCCAAGTAGGGCCGGCTGAAGCTTTCTTT; CDR3aa: CASSQVGPAEAFF
d_gene: NA; v_gene: TRBV5-6; abundance: few; len: 18; j_gene: TRBJ2-6; CDR3nt: TGTGCCAGCAGCTTTGGTGCGATGGGAAGCGCTGGGGCCAACGTCCTGACTTTC; CDR3aa: CASSFGAMGSAGANVLTF
d_gene: NA; v_gene: TRBV19; abundance: NA; len: 14; j_gene: TRBJ1-4; CDR3nt: TGTGCCAGTAGGACCGGACAGAGTGGAGAACAACTGTTTTTT; CDR3aa: CASRTGQSGEQLFF
d_gene: NA; v_gene: TRBV4-1; abundance: NA; len: 17; j_gene: TRBJ1-5; CDR3nt: TGCGCCAGCAGCCCAGCGGCGTGGATCGACGTCAATCAGCCCCAGCATTTT; CDR3aa: CASSPAAWIDVNQPQHF